This is a list of T cell receptor beta chains from one sample in a study of blood T cell repertoires in COVID-19. Some clones are missing from TCRdb's copy, which holds only in-frame ones; the method was immunoSEQ multiplex PCR. The data contain roughly 250,000 clones, approximately 79% of them seen just once; the ten biggest clones take up over 3%. Specimen: peripheral blood. These receptors came from a woman aged 40 to 50 with active or convalescent COVID-19. CDR3s include the opening cysteine and the closing phenylalanine or tryptophan. The D gene is left open where the match is weak. Clone size, where shown, is once, few, many, or a class for clones that have expanded.

J gene,D gene,V gene,clone size,CDR3 protein,CDR3 DNA
TRBJ1-2,-,TRBV28,once,CASSLWGQGGYTF,TGTGCCAGCAGTTTATGGGGTCAGGGCGGCTACACCTTC
TRBJ1-1,TRBD1,TRBV5-1,-,CASSLETGTTEAFF,TGCGCCAGCAGCTTGGAGACAGGGACCACTGAAGCTTTCTTT
TRBJ1-2,-,TRBV7-9,-,CASSLEPADGYTF,TGTGCCAGCAGCTTAGAACCGGCGGATGGCTACACCTTC
TRBJ1-1,-,TRBV2,-,CASSLRNTEAFF,TGTGCCAGCAGCCTACGGAACACTGAAGCTTTCTTT
TRBJ1-2,-,TRBV5-1,once,CASKAVRRNNYGYTF,TGCGCCAGCAAGGCGGTCCGACGTAATAACTATGGCTACACCTTC
TRBJ1-5,TRBD1,TRBV28,few,CASSSGQVNQPQHF,TGTGCCAGCAGCTCAGGACAGGTGAATCAGCCCCAGCATTTT
TRBJ1-6,-,TRBV30,-,CAWTTGDSDSPLHF,TGTGCCTGGACCACGGGGGATAGTGATTCACCCCTCCACTTT
TRBJ1-3,-,TRBV5-4,-,CASSLELGGSGNTIYF,TGTGCCAGCAGCCTTGAATTGGGGGGCTCTGGAAACACCATATATTTT
TRBJ1-5,-,TRBV19,-,CASRRGAGNQPQHF,TGTGCCAGTCGTCGGGGGGCCGGCAATCAGCCCCAGCATTTT
TRBJ2-3,-,TRBV3-1/TRBV3-2,-,CASSQDRGTDTQYF,TGTGCCAGCAGCCAAGACAGGGGCACAGATACGCAGTATTTT
TRBJ1-6,TRBD1,TRBV3-1/TRBV3-2,-,CASSQGPGQGNSPLHF,TGTGCCAGCAGCCAAGGCCCTGGACAGGGAAATTCACCCCTCCACTTT
TRBJ1-1,-,TRBV5-6,few,CASSLLLRSEAFF,TGTGCCAGCAGCTTGCTGCTCCGGTCAGAAGCTTTCTTT
TRBJ2-1,-,TRBV5-1,-,CASSPTGNEQFF,TGCGCCAGCAGCCCGACGGGGAATGAGCAGTTCTTC
TRBJ1-4,-,TRBV5-6,-,CASSLGRGNEKLFF,TGTGCCAGCAGCTTAGGCAGGGGAAACGAAAAACTGTTTTTT